What follows are 9 T cell receptor beta chains derived from one specimen sequenced in a study of cytomegalovirus exposure and HLA in healthy donors. The table came from immunoSEQ multiplex PCR; TCRdb's copy has only in-frame clones and leaves some out. The table records approximately 110,000 clones, about 88% of them present only once. The sample taken for sequencing was PBMCs. These receptors were collected from a woman aged 18-30 years in good health and CMV-seropositive.

V gene TRBV27 combines with J gene TRBJ2-5; D gene uncertain. Germline-derived CDR1 and CDR2 are MNHEY and SMNVEV (reference sequence). V lost 3 bases to trimming and J lost 5 bases, with 10 bases between them. The CDR3 sequence is 13 residues long. In nucleotides, the CDR3 is TGTGCCAGCAGTTTCTCAGGCCAGGAGACCCAGTACTTC. This sequence encodes CASSFSGQETQYF.

The chain employs TRBV6-4 and TRBJ2-7; the match to TRBD2 covers 8 bases. Germline CDR1 MRHNA, CDR2 SNTAGT. The V segment lost 6 bases and the J segment 12 bases; nucleotides outside the gene matches: 19. This CDR3 is built from 15 residues. In DNA, the CDR3 is TGTGCCAGCAGCACGGGGCCTAGCGGGCCGCAGATTGGGTACTTC. Protein product: CASSTGPSGPQIGYF.

This chain uses TRBV6-4 with TRBJ1-6; TRBD1 might be the D (6 bases). Germline assignment: CDR1 MRHNA and CDR2 SNTAGT. The CDR3 is 20 amino acids. Trimming pared 0 bases from V and 0 bases from J, leaving 18 bases between. The CDR3 loop is CASSDSGTKFSSSYNSPLHF. The CDR3 DNA is TGTGCCAGCAGTGACTCCGGGACAAAATTTTCGAGCTCCTATAATTCACCCCTCCACTTT.

V gene TRBV18 combines with J gene TRBJ2-7; weak D call: TRBD2 (6 bases). Germline V gene data show CDR1 as KGHSH and CDR2 as LQKENI. This CDR3 contains 14 residues. V was pared by 0 bases and J by 2 bases, with 8 bases between. CDR3 nucleotide sequence: TGTGCCAGCTCACCACCGACGGGAGCCTACGAGCAGTACTTC. This sequence encodes CASSPPTGAYEQYF.

The chain carries TRBV10-3 and TRBJ1-1; 8 positions agree with TRBD1. The V segment lost 5 bases and the J segment 4 bases; nucleotides outside the gene matches: 6. The CDR3 runs to 14 residues. Germline values: CDR1 ENHRY, CDR2 SYGVKD. The CDR3, as DNA: TGTGCCATCAGTTTAGGACAGGGCATCACTGAAGCTTTCTTT. This translates into CAISLGQGITEAFF.

The chain carries TRBV5-1 and TRBJ2-7; D ambiguous. The CDR3 consists of 11 residues. Trimming removed 2 bases from V and 7 bases from J, with 7 bases in between. Looked up from germline, CDR1 is SGHRS and CDR2 is YFSETQ. The CDR3 DNA reads TGCGCCAGCAGCTTAGATCGGGAGCAGTACTTC. Encoded protein: CASSLDREQYF. Full variable domain (rest looked up from reference TRBV5-1 and TRBJ2-7): KAGVTQTPRYLIKTRGQQVTLSCSPISGHRSVSWYQQTPGQGLQFLFEYFSETQRNKGNFPGRFSGRQFSNSRSEMNVSTLELGDSALYLCASSLDREQYFGPGTRLTVT.

The chain uses TRBV10-2 and TRBJ2-7; 11 bases are a match to TRBD2. The CDR3 covers 19 residues. After removal of 3 bases from V and 0 bases from J, the junction contained 13 bases not matched to a gene. Germline V gene data show CDR1 as WSHSY and CDR2 as SAAADI. In DNA, the CDR3 is TGCGCCAGCAGTGATTTGCCGGGACAGACTAGCGGGGCCTCCTACGAGCAGTACTTC. Encoded protein: CASSDLPGQTSGASYEQYF.

CDR3 DNA sequence: TGCGCCAGCTTTCGGGAGTCCACAGATACGCAGTATTTT. Protein: CASFRESTDTQYF. This chain links TRBV5-1 with TRBJ2-3, with D perhaps TRBD2 (6 bases). This CDR3 spans 13 amino acids. Trimming took 7 bases from V and 2 from J, leaving 11 bases between them. From germline, CDR1 is SGHRS and CDR2 YFSETQ.

This chain joins TRBV10-3 and TRBJ1-3; 9 nucleotides align to TRBD1. Germline lookup yields CDR1 ENHRY and CDR2 SYGVKD. J was trimmed by 4 bases and V by 10 bases; bases with no gene match: 11. This CDR3 spans 15 amino acids. The CDR3 is CATLPGQGPGNTIYF. The CDR3 DNA sequence: TGTGCCACATTACCGGGACAGGGACCGGGAAACACCATATATTTT.